Presented here are 18 T cell receptor beta chains from one specimen sequenced in a study of blood T cells in healthy people across ages. The use of a sample-barcoded 5' primer and a J-beta primer mix characterized a second PCR of 7 to 11 cycles. Each CDR3 protein is one row after TCRdb ran MiXCR on the 5' RACE reads. In the table there are roughly 830,000 distinct CDR3 sequences, about 62% of which are singletons. The sample taken for sequencing was blood. The receptors derive from a man aged 30-40 years in good health.

The chain carries TRBV28 and TRBJ1-5; no clear D. Trimming removed 7 bases at V and 5 bases at J, with 15 bases between. CDR1 and CDR2 from the germline V gene are MDHEN and SYDVKM. This CDR3 has 14 amino acids. The CDR3 nucleotides are TGTGCCAGCACGTTAGATTCGGGCTATCAGCCCCAGCATTTT. Translating it yields CASTLDSGYQPQHF.

V gene TRBV7-9 combines with J gene TRBJ1-6, with D possibly TRBD1 on 6 matching bases. Germline CDR1 is SEHNR and CDR2 is FQNEAQ (reference sequence). Deletions cut 2 bases from V and 8 bases from J, with 10 bases between. The CDR3 totals 14 residues. The CDR3 is CASSLKGGDSPLHF. CDR3 bases: TGTGCCAGCAGCTTAAAAGGGGGTGATTCACCCCTCCACTTT.

The V and J genes are TRBV9 and TRBJ2-1, with 8 bases aligning to TRBD1. Germline V lookup: CDR1 SGDLS, CDR2 YYNGEE. Trimming removed 3 bases from V and 6 bases from J; junction bases left unmatched: 8. This CDR3 is built from 15 residues. The CDR3 sequence is CASSGSGGKGNEQFF. CDR3 nucleotides: TGTGCCAGCAGCGGTTCAGGGGGCAAAGGCAATGAGCAGTTCTTC. Full variable domain (outside the CDR3, taken from reference TRBV9 and TRBJ2-1): DSGVTQTPKHLITATGQRVTLRCSPRSGDLSVYWYQQSLDQGLQFLIQYYNGEERAKGNILERFSAQQFPDLHSELNLSSLELGDSALYFCASSGSGGKGNEQFFGPGTRLTVL.

The chain uses TRBV18 and TRBJ2-3; D may be TRBD1 or TRBD2 (5 bases each). CDR3 length: 14 amino acids. The V end was cut by 4 bases, the J end by 4 bases, with 12 bases between. Germline lookup yields CDR1 KGHSH and CDR2 LQKENI. The CDR3 spells CASSQRGVADTQYF. CDR3 nucleotide sequence: TGTGCCAGCTCACAAAGAGGGGTGGCAGATACGCAGTATTTT.

This rearrangement joins TRBV29-1 to TRBJ2-5; the match to TRBD1 covers 10 bases. Germline CDR1 reads SQVTM; CDR2 reads ANQGSEA. Germline trimming cut 5 bases from V and 13 bases from J; bases unmatched to any gene: 4. The CDR3 has 10 residues. CDR3 region: CSVHRDRGYF. CDR3 sequence (DNA): TGCAGCGTTCACCGGGACAGGGGGTACTTC.

Worth noting for this clonotype: In this CDR3 the conserved last residue, phenylalanine or tryptophan, is missing, so a read error is likely. The chain couples TRBV12-3 or TRBV12-4 to TRBJ2-3; 8 bases match TRBD2. The V gene end was trimmed by 5 bases and the J gene end by 5 bases; junction bases not matched to a gene: 12. This CDR3 contains 16 residues. The DNA for the CDR3 is TGTGCCAGCAGTCCCGGGGGCAGCGGGGGACAAGATACGCAGTATTCT. Amino acid sequence: CASSPGGSGGQDTQYS.

The rearrangement links TRBV20-1 to TRBJ2-3; D is perhaps TRBD2 (6 bases). CDR3 length equals 13 residues. V lost 6 bases and J lost 2, with 12 bases in between. Germline V gene lookup returns CDR1 DFQATT and CDR2 SNEGSKA (reference sequence). CDR3 coding DNA: TGCAGTGCCGCGGGGCGCAACACAGATACGCAGTATTTT. It encodes CSAAGRNTDTQYF.

The chain has TRBV15 and TRBJ1-4; D not certain. V shed 0 bases and J shed 0 bases, with 5 bases lying between them. From germline, CDR1 is LNHNV and CDR2 YYDKDF (reference sequence). This CDR3 comprises 15 residues. In nucleotides, the CDR3 is TGTGCCACCAGCAGAGAGGTTGCAACTAATGAAAAACTGTTTTTT. The encoded protein is CATSREVATNEKLFF.

The J gene is TRBJ2-3, the V gene TRBV28; TRBD2 matches 7 bases. Germline V CDR1 and CDR2: MDHEN, SYDVKM. With 8 bases clipped from V and 2 bases from J, the junction kept 16 bases outside the gene matches. The CDR3 extends over 17 amino acids. Written as DNA, the CDR3 is TGTGCCAGCTATGCTGGGGGGGGATCGTGGGACACAGATACGCAGTATTTT. Translated, it gives CASYAGGGSWDTDTQYF.

V gene TRBV2 combines with J gene TRBJ2-7, with 10 bases aligning to TRBD1. J gave up 6 bases and V 1 base, and 3 bases lay outside the gene matches. Germline V CDR1 and CDR2: SNHLY, FYNNEI. CDR3 length equals 14 residues. The CDR3 nucleotides are TGTGCCAGCAGTGAAGGGGACAGGGGCAGCGAGCAGTACTTC. It yields the protein CASSEGDRGSEQYF.

In its sample, this clonotype was seen once. The chain employs TRBV11-2 and TRBJ2-4, with a possible D match to TRBD1 (6 bases). Germline values: CDR1 SGHAT, CDR2 FQNNGV. V lost 2 bases and J lost 9, with 14 bases in between. The CDR3 length is 14 residues. This CDR3 is CASSLQGLMGIQYF. Written as DNA, the CDR3 is TGTGCCAGCAGCTTACAGGGGTTAATGGGCATTCAGTACTTC.

The chain couples TRBV14 to TRBJ2-1, with a weak D call TRBD1 (5 bases). V lost 4 bases to trimming and J lost 2 bases, with 15 bases between them. There are 16 residues in the CDR3. CDR1 is SGHDN and CDR2 is FVKESK in the germline V gene. CDR3 in DNA: TGTGCCAGCAGCCGGGGCAGGTTAGGGGCCTACAATGAGCAGTTCTTC. It encodes CASSRGRLGAYNEQFF.

This clonotype appeared a single time. The chain links TRBV6-2 or TRBV6-3 to TRBJ2-7; D ambiguous. From germline, CDR1 is MNHEY and CDR2 SVGEGT. V dropped 0 bases and J dropped 3 bases, with 12 bases sitting between them. The CDR3 is 15 residues long. Here the CDR3 reads CASSYSTRTVYEQYF. The CDR3 DNA reads TGTGCCAGCAGTTACTCGACTCGCACGGTCTACGAGCAGTACTTC.

J is TRBJ2-5 and V is TRBV25-1; no firm D call. V was trimmed by 5 bases and J by 5 bases, leaving 15 bases between them. The V gene's germline CDR1 is MGHDK and CDR2 SYGVNS. The CDR3 spans 14 residues. The CDR3: CASSRLGFPETQYF. CDR3 nucleotides: TGTGCCAGCAGTCGTCTAGGCTTCCCGGAGACCCAGTACTTC. Filled out from reference TRBV25-1 and TRBJ2-5, the complete variable domain reads EADIYQTPRYLVIGTGKKITLECSQTMGHDKMYWYQQDPGMELHLIHYSYGVNSTEKGDLSSESTVSRIRTEHFPLTLESARPSHTSQYLCASSRLGFPETQYFGPGTRLLVL.

This sequence joins TRBV27 and TRBJ2-5; the D gene is possibly TRBD2 (6 bases). The length of the CDR3 is 14 residues. Between the trimmed V and J ends, which lost 4 bases and 1 base, there was a span of 10 bases. Germline V gene lookup returns CDR1 MNHEY and CDR2 SMNVEV (reference sequence). The CDR3 region is CASSSWTTQETQYF. As DNA, the CDR3 is TGTGCCAGCAGTTCTTGGACTACCCAAGAGACCCAGTACTTC.

This chain uses TRBV9 with TRBJ1-6; the D is unclear. Per germline, CDR1 SGDLS and CDR2 YYNGEE. V dropped 3 bases and J dropped 11 bases, with 9 bases sitting between them. This CDR3 is 12 amino acids long. This CDR3 reads CASSGRETPLHF. The CDR3 DNA is TGTGCCAGCAGCGGAAGAGAAACACCCCTCCACTTT.

In its sample, this clonotype was seen a few times. J is TRBJ2-5 and V is TRBV7-3; 8 bases match TRBD2. The CDR3 has 15 residues. Germline-derived CDR1 and CDR2 are SGHTA and FQGTGA. J was trimmed by 11 bases and V by 2 bases; bases with no gene match: 13. DNA of the CDR3: TGTGCCAGCAGCTTAGACAGCGGGGGTTATAATGAGCAGTACTTC. Encoded protein: CASSLDSGGYNEQYF. The full variable domain, completed using reference TRBV7-3 and TRBJ2-5, is GAGVSQTPSNKVTEKGKYVELRCDPISGHTALYWYRQSLGQGPEFLIYFQGTGAADDSGLPNDRFFAVRPEGSVSTLKIQRTERGDSAVYLCASSLDSGGYNEQYFGPGTRLLVL.

This chain uses TRBV7-2 with TRBJ2-7, with 8 bases aligning to TRBD2. J gave up 3 bases and V 0 bases, and 4 bases lay outside the gene matches. From germline, CDR1 is SGHTA and CDR2 FQGNSA. The CDR3 runs 15 residues. The CDR3 sequence: CASSLASGTSYEQYF. Written as DNA, the CDR3 is TGTGCCAGCAGCTTAGCGTCAGGGACTAGCTACGAGCAGTACTTC.